The entry below describes one T cell receptor (beta chain). The entry originates in a study of blood T cell repertoires in COVID-19. Study-wide context: PBMCs, B-cell-depleted T cells, or T cells provided the cDNA or gDNA that made up the material.

During active infection, Seattle patients enrolled and were then monitored through disease. Study processing details: Amplification of reference gene primers was used by the study to estimate nucleated cell counts. Assay: immunoSEQ multiplex PCR; the TCRdb copy retains only in-frame clones and omits some. D and trimming were read from the DNA, whereas the V and J calls and clone size are those reported in that table. The top ten clones hold more than 9% of a sample with under 250,000 clones, approximately 84% of them seen once. The CDR3 totals 15 residues. With 0 bases removed from V and 3 bases from J, the gap between germline ends came to 12 bases. Germline V gives CDR1 GTSNPN, CDR2 SVGIG (reference sequence).

This clonotype was sampled from a man over 45 with COVID-19, enrolled during active disease. Sequenced sample: peripheral blood. The V gene is TRBV30, the J gene TRBJ1-5; D might be TRBD1 (5 bases). CDR3 in DNA: TGTGCCTGGAGTGTAGGGGCAGTTATCAATCAGCCCCAGCATTTT. Amino acid sequence: CAWSVGAVINQPQHF.